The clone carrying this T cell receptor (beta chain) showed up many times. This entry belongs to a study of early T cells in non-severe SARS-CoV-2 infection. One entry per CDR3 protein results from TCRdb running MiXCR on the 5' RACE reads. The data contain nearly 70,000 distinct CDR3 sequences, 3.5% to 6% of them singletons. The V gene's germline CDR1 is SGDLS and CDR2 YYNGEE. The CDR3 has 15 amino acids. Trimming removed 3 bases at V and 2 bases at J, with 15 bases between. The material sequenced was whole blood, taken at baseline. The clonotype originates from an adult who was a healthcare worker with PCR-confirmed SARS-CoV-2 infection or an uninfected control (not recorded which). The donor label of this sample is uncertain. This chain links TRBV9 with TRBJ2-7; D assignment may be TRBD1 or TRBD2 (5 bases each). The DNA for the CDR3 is TGTGCCAGCAGCGATGGGGACGCAGGCACCTACGAGCAGTACTTC. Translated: CASSDGDAGTYEQYF.